A single T cell receptor (beta chain) is shown here with its context. Its antigen remains unknown. These data originate in a study of cytomegalovirus exposure and HLA in healthy donors. Study information: The study placed around 80% of its 398 genotyped donors in the Caucasian-associated ancestry cluster. Overall study results and limits: Generally TCR sequences proved uncommon, though certain public TCRs appeared in numerous donors.

Germline CDR1 and CDR2: SGHDN and FVKESK. After removal of 5 bases from V and 4 bases from J, the junction contained 12 bases not matched to a gene. This CDR3 has 16 residues. PCR employed 60 Vbeta and 13 Jbeta primers. Measured with immunoSEQ multiplex PCR; TCRdb has only the in-frame clones, and not every one. Altogether 150,000 to 200,000 clones are present, roughly 90% being singletons, with the ten largest covering under 1.2%. V is TRBV14 and J is TRBJ2-7, with 9 bases matching TRBD1. Sequenced material: PBMCs. The clonotype comes from a boy aged 2-15 years in good health and CMV-seronegative. CDR3 region: CASSGTDRTGAYEQYF. The CDR3 DNA follows: TGTGCCAGCAGCGGGACGGACAGGACAGGGGCATACGAGCAGTACTTC.